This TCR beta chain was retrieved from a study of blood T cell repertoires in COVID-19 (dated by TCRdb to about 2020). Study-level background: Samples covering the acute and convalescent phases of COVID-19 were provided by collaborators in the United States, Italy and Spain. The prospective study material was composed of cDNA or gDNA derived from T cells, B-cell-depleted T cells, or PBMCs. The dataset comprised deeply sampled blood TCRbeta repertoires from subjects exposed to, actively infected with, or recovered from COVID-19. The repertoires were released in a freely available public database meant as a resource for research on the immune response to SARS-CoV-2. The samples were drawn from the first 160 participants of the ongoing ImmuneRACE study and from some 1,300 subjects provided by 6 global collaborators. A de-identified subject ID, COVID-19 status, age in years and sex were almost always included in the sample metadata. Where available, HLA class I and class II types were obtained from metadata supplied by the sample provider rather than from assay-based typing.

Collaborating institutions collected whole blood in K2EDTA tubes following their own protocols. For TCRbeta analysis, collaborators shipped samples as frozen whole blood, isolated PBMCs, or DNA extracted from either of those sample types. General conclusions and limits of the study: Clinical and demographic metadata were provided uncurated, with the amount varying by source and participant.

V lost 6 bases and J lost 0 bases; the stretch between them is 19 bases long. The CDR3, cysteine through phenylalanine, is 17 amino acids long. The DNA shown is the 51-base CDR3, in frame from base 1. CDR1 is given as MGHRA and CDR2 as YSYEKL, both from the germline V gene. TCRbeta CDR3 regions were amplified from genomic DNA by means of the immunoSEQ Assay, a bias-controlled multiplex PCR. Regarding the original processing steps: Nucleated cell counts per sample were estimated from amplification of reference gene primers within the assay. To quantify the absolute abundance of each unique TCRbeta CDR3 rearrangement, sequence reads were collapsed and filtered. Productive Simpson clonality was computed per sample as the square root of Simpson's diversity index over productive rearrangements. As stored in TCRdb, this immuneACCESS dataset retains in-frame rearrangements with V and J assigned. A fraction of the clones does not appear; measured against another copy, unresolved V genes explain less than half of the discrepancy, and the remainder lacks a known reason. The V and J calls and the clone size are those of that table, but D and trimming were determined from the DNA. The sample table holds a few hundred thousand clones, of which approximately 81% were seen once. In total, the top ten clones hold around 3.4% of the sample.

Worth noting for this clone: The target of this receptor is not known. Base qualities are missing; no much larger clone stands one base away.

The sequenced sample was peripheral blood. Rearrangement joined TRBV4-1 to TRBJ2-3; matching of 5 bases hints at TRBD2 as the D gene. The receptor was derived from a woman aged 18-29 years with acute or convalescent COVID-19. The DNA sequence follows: TGCGCCAGCAGGCAATGGACTGGGTTATCTAGCACAGATACGCAGTATTTT. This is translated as CASRQWTGLSSTDTQYF.